What follows are 24 T cell receptor beta chains derived from one specimen sequenced in a study of blood T cell repertoires in COVID-19. Produced via immunoSEQ multiplex PCR; TCRdb's table is partial and in-frame only. Of over 250,000 clones listed, just under 90% are singletons. Specimen: peripheral blood. These receptors were collected from a woman in her fifties or sixties with COVID-19, enrolled during active disease.

V and J are TRBV7-9 and TRBJ2-1; TRBD2 agrees at 7 bases. Germline V CDR1 and CDR2: SEHNR, FQNEAQ (reference sequence). J lost 0 bases, V lost 2 bases, and 1 base had no gene match. This CDR3 comprises 15 residues. CDR3 protein: CASSLRTSSYNEQFF. DNA for the CDR3: TGTGCCAGCAGCTTACGGACTAGCTCCTACAATGAGCAGTTCTTC.

The chain couples TRBV7-9 to TRBJ2-1; D is possibly TRBD1 (6 bases). Germline V gene data show CDR1 as SEHNR and CDR2 as FQNEAQ (reference sequence). The length of the CDR3 is 14 residues. V lost 3 bases, J lost 6 bases, and 12 bases lay in between. The CDR3 sequence: CASSLAGVGNEQFF. CDR3 nucleotide sequence: TGTGCCAGCAGCTTGGCAGGGGTGGGCAATGAGCAGTTCTTC.

V and J are TRBV5-5 and TRBJ2-7; 12 bases align to TRBD2. The length of the CDR3 is 17 residues. V lost 4 bases and J lost 0; bases outside the gene matches: 8. CDR1 is SGHKS and CDR2 is YYEKEE in the germline V gene (reference sequence). CDR3 sequence (DNA): TGTGCCAGCAGCCAGGGACTAGCGGGTTATGCCTCCTACGAGCAGTACTTC. Translation gives CASSQGLAGYASYEQYF. The complete variable domain, with remaining parts taken from reference TRBV5-5 and TRBJ2-7, reads DAGVTQSPTHLIKTRGQQVTLRCSPISGHKSVSWYQQVLGQGPQFIFQYYEKEERGRGNFPDRFSARQFPNYSSELNVNALLLGDSALYLCASSQGLAGYASYEQYFGPGTRLTVT.

This rearrangement joins TRBV19 to TRBJ2-1, with 7 bases lining up with TRBD2. This CDR3 comprises 12 residues. Germline V gives CDR1 LNHDA, CDR2 SQIVND (reference sequence). The V gene end was trimmed by 9 bases and the J gene end by 6 bases; junction bases not matched to a gene: 5. Here the CDR3 DNA reads TGTGCCAGCGGGACTAATATCAATGAGCAGTTCTTC. Protein sequence: CASGTNINEQFF.

The rearrangement joins TRBV5-5 to TRBJ2-1; 7 bases map to TRBD1. Germline trimming cut 4 bases from V and 9 bases from J; bases unmatched to any gene: 13. CDR3 size: 15 residues. In germline, CDR1 is SGHKS, CDR2 YYEKEE (reference sequence). The CDR3 protein is CASSRYGTASVEQFF. The CDR3 coding sequence is TGTGCCAGCAGCCGCTACGGGACAGCTTCGGTTGAGCAGTTCTTC. The full variable domain, its missing parts supplied by reference TRBV5-5 and TRBJ2-1, is DAGVTQSPTHLIKTRGQQVTLRCSPISGHKSVSWYQQVLGQGPQFIFQYYEKEERGRGNFPDRFSARQFPNYSSELNVNALLLGDSALYLCASSRYGTASVEQFFGPGTRLTVL.

This clone has just a few counts. In DNA form, the CDR3 reads TGTGCCAGCAGTCGGACTAGCTACAATGAGCAGTTCTTC. Residues: CASSRTSYNEQFF. The chain joins TRBV2 to TRBJ2-1; 7 nucleotides line up with TRBD2. The germline V gene encodes CDR1 SNHLY and CDR2 FYNNEI. J lost 3 bases, V lost 5 bases, and 1 base had no gene match. The CDR3 consists of 13 residues. Variable domain in full (rest from reference TRBV2 and TRBJ2-1): EPEVTQTPSHQVTQMGQEVILRCVPISNHLYFYWYRQILGQKVEFLVSFYNNEISEKSEIFDDQFSVERPDGSNFTLKIRSTKLEDSAMYFCASSRTSYNEQFFGPGTRLTVL.

The V gene is TRBV25-1, the J gene TRBJ2-5; 10 positions agree with TRBD2. V gave up 2 bases and J gave up 2 bases; unmatched junction bases: 5. In germline, CDR1 is MGHDK, CDR2 SYGVNS. CDR3 length equals 16 residues. CDR3 DNA: TGTGCCAGCAGTGAAGATAGCGGGAGGAGTCAAGAGACCCAGTACTTC. Translation gives CASSEDSGRSQETQYF.

The CDR3 DNA reads as TGCGCCAGCAGTGAGGCGGCGGACACTGAAGCTTTCTTT. Encoded protein: CASSEAADTEAFF. The chain recombines TRBV10-2 with TRBJ1-1; D unresolved. The CDR3 has 13 amino acids. The germline gives CDR1 WSHSY, CDR2 SAAADI. Trimming left V 2 bases short and J 3 bases short, with 7 bases between.

V usage is TRBV10-2 and J usage is TRBJ1-1; D is undetermined. In germline, CDR1 is WSHSY, CDR2 SAAADI. V was pared by 3 bases and J by 5 bases, with 22 bases between. The CDR3 consists of 17 residues. CDR3: CASSEPSMEVVGTEAFF. The CDR3 region has the DNA TGCGCCAGCAGTGAACCTTCGATGGAGGTAGTAGGGACTGAAGCTTTCTTT.

The chain recombines TRBV5-8 with TRBJ1-6; 7 bases match TRBD1. The CDR3 extends over 14 amino acids. CDR1 and CDR2 (germline): SGHTS, YDEGEE. Germline trimming cut 1 base from V and 7 bases from J; bases unmatched to any gene: 2. CDR3 loop: CASSLRQGNSPLHF. The CDR3 DNA sequence: TGTGCCAGCAGCTTGAGACAGGGAAATTCACCCCTCCACTTT.

The CDR3 region is CASSWDTNTDTQYF. CDR3 coding DNA: TGTGCCAGCAGTTGGGACACCAACACAGATACGCAGTATTTT. The gene calls are TRBV11-3 and TRBJ2-3; a possible D gene is TRBD1 (6 bases). The CDR3 sequence is 14 residues long. The V gene lost 6 bases and the J gene lost 2 bases, with 12 bases spanning the gap. Germline lookup yields CDR1 SGHNT and CDR2 YENEEA.

This sequence joins TRBV28 and TRBJ1-2; TRBD1 is a possible D gene (6 bases). The V and J ends lost 6 bases and 3 bases respectively, with 8 bases between them. In germline, CDR1 is MDHEN, CDR2 SYDVKM. The CDR3 runs 12 residues. The CDR3 DNA reads as TGTGCCAGCAGGGACAGCCACTATGGCTACACCTTC. It specifies CASRDSHYGYTF.

This chain uses TRBV6-2 or TRBV6-3 with TRBJ2-7; D uncertain. This CDR3 contains 13 residues. Germline loops: CDR1 MNHEY, CDR2 SVGEGT. V dropped 0 bases and J dropped 3 bases, with 6 bases sitting between them. The DNA of the CDR3 is TGTGCCAGCAGTTACTCGATCGGCTACGAGCAGTACTTC. It specifies CASSYSIGYEQYF.

The chain recombines TRBV5-1 with TRBJ2-7; TRBD1 matches 9 bases. Germline V gives CDR1 SGHRS, CDR2 YFSETQ. There are 15 residues in the CDR3. After removal of 4 bases from V and 3 bases from J, the junction contained 8 bases not matched to a gene. CDR3 in DNA: TGCGCCAGCAGCCCGCAAGGGGGACAGGGCTACGAGCAGTACTTC. It is translated as CASSPQGGQGYEQYF. The full variable domain, rest sourced from reference TRBV5-1 and TRBJ2-7, is KAGVTQTPRYLIKTRGQQVTLSCSPISGHRSVSWYQQTPGQGLQFLFEYFSETQRNKGNFPGRFSGRQFSNSRSEMNVSTLELGDSALYLCASSPQGGQGYEQYFGPGTRLTVT.

The chain combines TRBV10-3 with TRBJ2-1; tentative D call: TRBD2 (5 bases). This CDR3 comprises 13 residues. V dropped 4 bases and J dropped 7 bases, with 11 bases sitting between them. CDR1 is ENHRY, CDR2 SYGVKD, per germline. The CDR3 is CAISVRVANEQFF. Here the CDR3 DNA reads TGTGCCATCAGTGTTCGGGTAGCGAATGAGCAGTTCTTC.

CDR3 in DNA: TGTGCTAGTGGTTCCTCGGGGACTAGCGGTAGAACTAGCTCCTACAATGAGCAGTTCTTC. Translation: CASGSSGTSGRTSSYNEQFF. This chain links TRBV12-5 with TRBJ2-1; 11 bases match TRBD2. The CDR3 sequence is 20 residues long. Germline-derived CDR1 and CDR2 are LGHNT and FRNRAP. With V trimmed by 4 bases and J by 0 bases, 14 bases remained unmatched. Supplemented by reference TRBV12-5 and TRBJ2-1, the full variable domain reads DARVTQTPRHKVTEMGQEVTMRCQPILGHNTVFWYRQTMMQGLELLAYFRNRAPLDDSGMPKDRFSAEMPDATLATLKIQPSEPRDSAVYFCASGSSGTSGRTSSYNEQFFGPGTRLTVL.

About this clone itself: An end of the junction does not agree with germline; a read error may underlie this. The rearrangement links TRBV12-3 or TRBV12-4 to TRBJ2-7; 8 bases align to TRBD2. This CDR3 has 11 amino acids. Here the CDR3 DNA reads TGTGCCAGCAGTTCCCCGGGGGGGGCAATCTTC. Translated, it gives CASSSPGGAIF.

The rearrangement uses TRBV2 and TRBJ1-1; a possible D gene is TRBD1 (6 bases). Per germline, CDR1 SNHLY and CDR2 FYNNEI. Trimming cost V 4 bases and J 1 base, with 10 bases left between them. The CDR3 contains 14 residues. The CDR3 protein is CASSVQGSNTEAFF. CDR3 DNA: TGTGCCAGCAGTGTACAGGGATCGAACACTGAAGCTTTCTTT.

The V gene is TRBV30, the J gene TRBJ1-2; 7 nucleotides match TRBD1. The germline V gene has CDR1 GTSNPN and CDR2 SVGIG (reference sequence). The V gene end was trimmed by 4 bases and the J gene end by 8 bases; junction bases not matched to a gene: 7. This CDR3 contains 12 residues. The CDR3 is CAWKGAFGGYTF. The CDR3 DNA follows: TGTGCCTGGAAGGGGGCGTTTGGGGGCTACACCTTC. Based on the CDR3 plus reference TRBV30 and TRBJ1-2, the full variable domain is SQTIHQWPATLVQPVGSPLSLECTVEGTSNPNLYWYRQAAGRGLQLLFYSVGIGQISSEVPQNLSASRPQDRQFILSSKKLLLSDSGFYLCAWKGAFGGYTFGSGTRLTVV.

The chain carries TRBV19 and TRBJ1-1; D might be TRBD1 (5 bases). CDR3 length equals 17 residues. V lost 0 bases, J lost 2 bases, and 16 bases lay in between. CDR1 and CDR2 (germline): LNHDA, SQIVND (reference sequence). CDR3 protein: CASSIDVWQGKNTEAFF. The DNA of the CDR3 is TGTGCCAGTAGTATAGACGTGTGGCAGGGAAAAAACACTGAAGCTTTCTTT. Full variable domain (missing parts from reference TRBV19 and TRBJ1-1): DGGITQSPKYLFRKEGQNVTLSCEQNLNHDAMYWYRQDPGQGLRLIYYSQIVNDFQKGDIAEGYSVSREKKESFPLTVTSAQKNPTAFYLCASSIDVWQGKNTEAFFGQGTRLTVV.

In this sample, this clone turned up many times. The chain employs TRBV7-9 and TRBJ2-7; 11 positions match TRBD2. Germline lookup yields CDR1 SEHNR and CDR2 FQNEAQ (reference sequence). The CDR3 spans 16 residues. V shed 4 bases, J shed 1 base, and the junction held 6 bases outside the gene matches. The CDR3 sequence is CASSSISGRGSYEQYF. The CDR3 nucleotides are TGTGCCAGCAGCTCCATTAGCGGGAGGGGATCCTACGAGCAGTACTTC.

The V gene is TRBV9, the J gene TRBJ2-1; TRBD1 agrees at 7 bases. The CDR3 loop spans 16 amino acids. Germline assignment: CDR1 SGDLS and CDR2 YYNGEE. The V gene end was trimmed by 0 bases and the J gene end by 2 bases; junction bases not matched to a gene: 5. The CDR3 spells CASSVGGGSAYNEQFF. In DNA, the CDR3 is TGTGCCAGCAGCGTAGGAGGGGGCTCCGCCTACAATGAGCAGTTCTTC.

J is TRBJ1-6 and V is TRBV28; D might be TRBD1 (6 bases). The germline gives CDR1 MDHEN, CDR2 SYDVKM. This CDR3 is 17 amino acids long. V was shortened by 4 bases and J by 1 base, with 14 bases between the two germline ends. The CDR3 reads CASSSEGGGSYNSPLHF. The CDR3 coding sequence is TGTGCCAGCAGTTCCGAGGGAGGGGGTTCCTATAATTCACCCCTCCACTTT.

A note on this clone: Other DNA sequences in the same sample also yield this CDR3. This rearrangement joins TRBV12-3 or TRBV12-4 to TRBJ2-7; the D gene is possibly TRBD1 (6 bases). V gave up 1 base and J gave up 3 bases, with 7 bases separating them. The CDR3 length is 13 residues. Here the CDR3 reads CASSLVRGYEQYF. CDR3 sequence (DNA): TGTGCCAGCAGTTTAGTCAGGGGCTACGAGCAGTACTTC.